There are a few counts of the clone carrying this T cell receptor beta chain. What it binds is not known. Since all of the isolated RNA was reverse transcribed, expressed TCRB transcripts were what got sequenced. Sequenced by immunoSEQ multiplex PCR; TCRdb stores in-frame clones only, minus some. This table holds more than 300,000 clones, about 14% found once. The germline CDR1 and CDR2 sequences are SGHTA and FQGNSA. With 5 bases removed from V and 2 bases from J, the gap between germline ends came to 12 bases. The CDR3 loop spans 14 amino acids. The data are from a study of beta chain features in type 1 diabetes. Whole-study results and caveats: An over-representation of cells with high TCR expression could result from cDNA sequencing.

The chain combines TRBV7-2 with TRBJ2-5; TRBD1 is a possible D gene (7 bases). The receptor was derived from a woman between 18 and 29 years old in good health. The sequencing input was naive CD4+ T cells from blood. The CDR3 sequence is CASSRTGLQETQYF. As DNA, the CDR3 is TGTGCCAGCAGCCGGACAGGACTACAAGAGACCCAGTACTTC. The full variable domain, with the rest looked up from reference TRBV7-2 and TRBJ2-5, is GAGVSQSPSNKVTEKGKDVELRCDPISGHTALYWYRQSLGQGLEFLIYFQGNSAPDKSGLPSDRFSAERTGGSVSTLTIQRTQQEDSAVYLCASSRTGLQETQYFGPGTRLLVL.